One sample yielded the 17 T cell receptor beta chains listed below, sequenced in a study of OX40 agonist ivuxolimab in advanced cancers. Measured with immunoSEQ multiplex PCR; TCRdb has only the in-frame clones, and not every one. The table records around 19,000 clones, around 74% of them present only once. Specimen: CD4+ or CD8+ T cells sorted from blood, collected in a trial of the OX40 agonist ivuxolimab. These receptor sequences come from an adult with an advanced solid tumor such as melanoma, head and neck, liver or kidney cancer.

On this clone itself: A much larger clone is a single base away; this may be a read error. CDR3 DNA: TGTGCCAGCAGTGGGAGTACTAGTACAAAATTCATCGGGGAGCTGTTTTTT. Amino acids: CASSGSTSTKFIGELFF. The chain combines TRBV27 with TRBJ2-2; a weak D match, TRBD2 (5 bases). Per the germline V gene, CDR1 is MNHEY and CDR2 is SMNVEV (reference sequence). V was cut by 5 bases and J by 7 bases, with 23 bases left in between. CDR3 length: 17 amino acids.

Within the sample, this clone is medium-sized. J is TRBJ2-1 and V is TRBV4-1; 8 bases agree with TRBD2. The CDR3 has 16 residues. Unmatched junction bases numbered 3, after V lost 0 bases and J lost 2 bases. The germline V gene has CDR1 MGHRA and CDR2 YSYEKL. The CDR3 region has the DNA TGCGCCAGCAGCCAAGAACTAGCGGACGCCTACAATGAGCAGTTCTTC. It yields the protein CASSQELADAYNEQFF.

This clone was seen once. This chain connects TRBV4-3 to TRBJ2-7; D ambiguous. This CDR3 has 18 residues. Looked up from germline, CDR1 is LGHNA and CDR2 is YSLEER. Trimming shortened V by 0 bases and J by 2 bases, and 20 bases separated the two germline ends. The CDR3: CASSQDLSGQTVTYEQYF. The CDR3 bases are TGCGCCAGCAGCCAAGATCTTAGTGGCCAAACCGTTACCTACGAGCAGTACTTC.

The count of this clone is one. The rearrangement uses TRBV4-1 and TRBJ2-7; D is uncertain. CDR3 length: 13 amino acids. V was cut by 1 base and J by 3 bases, with 7 bases left in between. Germline V gene sequence: CDR1 MGHRA, CDR2 YSYEKL. The CDR3 protein is CASSQGGNYEQYF. Written as DNA, the CDR3 is TGCGCCAGCAGCCAAGGAGGAAACTACGAGCAGTACTTC.

The chain links TRBV6-5 to TRBJ1-6; no definite D call. Trimming cost V 0 bases and J 6 bases, with 9 bases left between them. The CDR3 runs to 15 residues. Germline V CDR1 and CDR2: MNHEY, SVGAGI. The CDR3 reads CASSYSNGLNSPLHF. CDR3 DNA: TGTGCCAGCAGTTACTCGAACGGACTTAATTCACCCCTCCACTTT.

This rearrangement joins TRBV15 to TRBJ2-3; D remains ambiguous. Deletions cut 0 bases from V and 3 bases from J, with 22 bases between. This CDR3 has 19 residues. The germline V gene has CDR1 LNHNV and CDR2 YYDKDF (reference sequence). The CDR3 here is CATSRDPMNWVSGTDTQYF. Here the CDR3 DNA reads TGTGCCACCAGCAGAGATCCCATGAACTGGGTCTCTGGAACAGATACGCAGTATTTT.

This clone was counted between two and nine times. This sequence joins TRBV19 and TRBJ2-1, with 8 positions matching TRBD2. Germline V gene sequence: CDR1 LNHDA, CDR2 SQIVND (reference sequence). CDR3 length equals 14 residues. Trimming cost V 5 bases and J 4 bases; bases outside gene matches: 4. CDR3 loop: CASSYTSGYNEQFF. The CDR3 DNA is TGTGCCAGTAGTTATACTAGCGGTTACAATGAGCAGTTCTTC.

V is TRBV13 and J is TRBJ2-7; 7 nucleotides line up with TRBD1. CDR1 and CDR2 from the germline V gene are PRHDT and FYEKMQ (reference sequence). After removal of 5 bases from V and 2 bases from J, the junction contained 6 bases not matched to a gene. The CDR3 sequence is 14 residues long. CDR3: CASSPGTATYEQYF. CDR3 DNA: TGTGCCAGCAGCCCCGGGACAGCAACCTACGAGCAGTACTTC.

This clone was detected a few times. The CDR3 region has the DNA TGTGCCAGCAGGACTACCCCAATTAGCACAGATACGCAGTATTTT. It encodes CASRTTPISTDTQYF. The rearrangement links TRBV5-6 to TRBJ2-3, with TRBD2 as a possible D gene (5 bases). The CDR3 runs 15 residues. CDR1 SGHDT and CDR2 YYEEEE come from the germline V gene. Deletions cut 5 bases from V and 0 bases from J, with 13 bases between.

The V gene is TRBV7-9, the J gene TRBJ2-2; 8 nucleotides line up with TRBD2. The CDR3 runs 17 residues. J was trimmed by 3 bases and V by 1 base; bases with no gene match: 7. The germline V gene has CDR1 SEHNR and CDR2 FQNEAQ (reference sequence). CDR3 nucleotides: TGTGCCAGCAGCTTAGAAGCTAGCGGGTTATACACCGGGGAGCTGTTTTTT. It codes for CASSLEASGLYTGELFF.

This sequence joins TRBV28 and TRBJ1-1; D unclear. Per the germline V gene, CDR1 is MDHEN and CDR2 is SYDVKM. This CDR3 is built from 13 residues. With 7 bases removed from V and 2 bases from J, the gap between germline ends came to 11 bases. The CDR3 region is CASIGPTNTEAFF. In nucleotides, the CDR3 is TGTGCCAGCATCGGCCCCACAAACACTGAAGCTTTCTTT.

The chain employs TRBV5-1 and TRBJ2-2; the match to TRBD1 covers 7 bases. Trimming removed 4 bases from V and 0 bases from J; junction bases left unmatched: 6. This CDR3 contains 16 residues. The V gene's germline CDR1 is SGHRS and CDR2 YFSETQ. The CDR3: CASSPDRIANTGELFF. The CDR3 coding sequence is TGCGCCAGCAGCCCGGACAGGATCGCGAACACCGGGGAGCTGTTTTTT.

This clone was found once. The chain uses TRBV10-1 and TRBJ1-6; 9 bases match TRBD1. The V gene's germline CDR1 is WNHNN and CDR2 SYGVQD (reference sequence). The CDR3 runs 13 residues. The junction had 10 bases not matched to a gene; V was cut back by 8 bases and J by 14 bases. The CDR3 nucleotides are TGCGCCAGCCCTACAGGGGGCACTTGGACCCTCCACTTT. Its protein product is CASPTGGTWTLHF.

V gene TRBV6-1 combines with J gene TRBJ1-2, with D unresolved. The CDR3 is 15 amino acids. The V end lost 4 bases, the J end lost 6 bases, and 18 bases lay between the germline ends. CDR1 MNHNS and CDR2 SASEGT come from the germline V gene. Here the CDR3 DNA reads TGTGCCAGCAGTGCGTATCCCCAGCCCCTGGATGGCTACACCTTC. Amino acid sequence: CASSAYPQPLDGYTF.

V and J are TRBV7-9 and TRBJ2-5, with D maybe TRBD1 (5 bases). Deletions cut 1 base from V and 1 base from J, with 7 bases between. CDR1 SEHNR and CDR2 FQNEAQ come from the germline V gene (reference sequence). The CDR3 runs 14 residues. CDR3 DNA sequence: TGTGCCAGCAGCTTAGTTGGGGCCCAAGAGACCCAGTACTTC. Encoded protein: CASSLVGAQETQYF. The complete variable domain, with remaining parts taken from reference TRBV7-9 and TRBJ2-5, reads DTGVSQNPRHKITKRGQNVTFRCDPISEHNRLYWYRQTLGQGPEFLTYFQNEAQLEKSRLLSDRFSAERPKGSFSTLEIQRTEQGDSAMYLCASSLVGAQETQYFGPGTRLLVL.

This chain joins TRBV15 and TRBJ2-5, with a weak D call TRBD2 (5 bases). Per germline, CDR1 LNHNV and CDR2 YYDKDF (reference sequence). Trimming removed 3 bases at V and 0 bases at J, with 11 bases between. CDR3 size: 15 residues. For the CDR3, the DNA is TGTGCCACCAGCAGGGAGGCACAGAACCAAGAGACCCAGTACTTC. Protein sequence: CATSREAQNQETQYF.

The rearrangement joins TRBV9 to TRBJ2-7, with TRBD2 identical over 7 bases. The germline CDR1 and CDR2 sequences are SGDLS and YYNGEE. Trimming at V came to 4 bases and at J to 2 bases, leaving 9 bases not matched to a gene. The CDR3 contains 15 residues. DNA for the CDR3: TGTGCCAGCAGCAGGGAGGGCGGCCCTCCCTACGAGCAGTACTTC. Its translation is CASSREGGPPYEQYF.